This T cell receptor (beta chain) was sequenced for a study of PD-1 blockade in classical Hodgkin lymphoma. Across the whole study: The patients were dosed with nivolumab 3 mg/kg, infused intravenously every 2 weeks.

This clone was observed a few times. TCRdb's copy holds only in-frame clones and misses some; the assay was immunoSEQ multiplex PCR. The sample carries tens of thousands of clones, about 76% recorded once. As for time point: cycle 4 day 1 (C4D1), after 6 weeks of nivolumab. No patient escaped relapse after autologous stem cell transplantation, and brentuximab vedotin exposure varied. Relapsed/refractory classical Hodgkin lymphoma patients had complete, partial or progressive responses. Trimming removed 4 bases from V and 1 base from J; junction bases left unmatched: 3. The CDR3 loop spans 15 amino acids. From germline, CDR1 is SGHVS and CDR2 FQNEAQ.

The chain combines TRBV7-8 with TRBJ2-3; 9 nucleotides align to TRBD1. The sequences come from peripheral blood mononuclear cells (PBMCs), collected before the fourth cycle of nivolumab. This TCR was sampled from a human donor with classical Hodgkin lymphoma. CDR3 sequence reads: CASSSGTGRTDTQYF. CDR3 sequence (DNA): TGTGCCAGCAGCTCCGGGACAGGGCGCACAGATACGCAGTATTTT. The variable domain in full, with the rest retrieved from reference TRBV7-8 and TRBJ2-3, is GAGVSQSPRYKVAKRGQDVALRCDPISGHVSLFWYQQALGQGPEFLTYFQNEAQLDKSGLPSDRFFAERPEGSVSTLKIQRTQQEDSAVYLCASSSGTGRTDTQYFGPGTRLTVL.